The rows below give T cell receptor beta chains drawn from one sample of a study of T-cell memory formation after mild COVID-19. TCRdb re-called the 5' RACE reads through MiXCR, storing one row per CDR3 protein. The sample records under 700,000 distinct CDR3 sequences, roughly 22% being singletons. Sequencing input: PBMCs or a T cell subset sorted from them (not recorded which). The receptors originated from an adult woman who had mild COVID-19 (a few samples of this study predate the infection). Cell type and time point are not known. Both conserved end residues are part of each CDR3. Fields, in order: D gene, clone size, J gene, V gene, CDR3 protein, CDR3 DNA. D genes are given only for firm matches. Clone size appears in some rows only: once, few, many, or a class for an expanded clone.

TRBD1,few,TRBJ2-7,TRBV25-1,CASSLQGWTYEQYF,TGTGCCAGCAGCTTACAGGGGTGGACCTACGAGCAGTACTTC
.,.,TRBJ2-1,TRBV9,CASSVESVRGEQFF,TGTGCCAGCAGCGTAGAGTCGGTGCGGGGTGAGCAGTTCTTC
.,few,TRBJ1-2,TRBV12-3/TRBV12-4,CASSPSMGFYGYTF,TGTGCCAGCAGTCCGTCGATGGGATTCTATGGCTACACCTTC
TRBD2,.,TRBJ2-1,TRBV7-6,CASSLWPSGKYNEQFF,TGTGCCAGCAGCTTATGGCCTAGCGGGAAATACAATGAGCAGTTCTTC
.,.,TRBJ1-1,TRBV4-2,CASSQGGAGSEAFF,TGTGCCAGCAGCCAAGGAGGGGCGGGGTCTGAAGCTTTCTTT
TRBD2,.,TRBJ2-1,TRBV10-2,CASRTSGRENEQFF,TGCGCCAGCAGGACTAGCGGGAGGGAGAATGAGCAGTTCTTC
TRBD1,few,TRBJ2-5,TRBV5-1,CASSLTGDLGETQYF,TGCGCCAGCAGCTTAACAGGGGACCTAGGGGAGACCCAGTACTTC
.,few,TRBJ1-3,TRBV5-4,CASSFDLGNSGNTIYF,TGTGCCAGCAGCTTTGATCTCGGGAACTCTGGAAACACCATATATTTT
.,.,TRBJ2-1,TRBV5-1,CASSPRPANNEQFF,TGCGCCAGCAGCCCCCGACCGGCCAACAATGAGCAGTTCTTC
.,few,TRBJ2-4,TRBV29-1,CSVRGRGAKNIQYF,TGCAGCGTAAGAGGCAGGGGAGCCAAAAACATTCAGTACTTC
.,few,TRBJ2-5,TRBV6-5,CASSYTRQAQETQYF,TGTGCCAGCAGTTACACCCGACAGGCTCAAGAGACCCAGTACTTC
.,.,TRBJ1-1,TRBV6-5,CASRRDPLLLNTEAFF,TGTGCCAGCAGGAGGGATCCCCTCCTTCTGAACACTGAAGCTTTCTTT
.,few,TRBJ2-3,TRBV5-1,CASRRDGRTDTQYF,TGCGCCAGCAGACGGGACGGTCGCACAGATACGCAGTATTTT
TRBD1,.,TRBJ2-2,TRBV7-8,CASSLSQNRGTGELFF,TGTGCCAGCAGCTTATCGCAGAACAGGGGAACCGGGGAGCTGTTTTTT
.,.,TRBJ2-1,TRBV20-1,CSAERGDEQFF,TGCAGTGCTGAAAGGGGCGATGAGCAGTTCTTC
.,many,TRBJ1-2,TRBV7-2,CASSLQGSNYGYTF,TGTGCCAGCAGCTTACAGGGTTCCAACTATGGCTACACCTTC
.,few,TRBJ2-4,TRBV29-1,CSVEEQGYIQYF,TGCAGCGTTGAAGAGCAGGGGTACATTCAGTACTTC
.,few,TRBJ1-2,TRBV5-1,CASSSEQGSGYTF,TGCGCCAGCAGCTCAGAACAGGGAAGCGGCTACACCTTC
TRBD1,few,TRBJ1-1,TRBV6-2/TRBV6-3,CASSYSYSESRGRKNTEAFF,TGTGCCAGCAGTTACTCATACTCGGAATCCAGGGGGCGGAAGAACACTGAAGCTTTCTTT
TRBD1,.,TRBJ1-1,TRBV7-2,CASTMRTGNTEAFF,TGTGCCAGCACCATGAGGACAGGGAACACTGAAGCTTTCTTT
TRBD1,few,TRBJ2-7,TRBV7-9,CAGRGTGYEQYF,TGTGCCGGAAGGGGGACAGGCTACGAGCAGTACTTC
.,few,TRBJ2-6,TRBV15,CALGRSGANVLTF,TGTGCCTTGGGTCGCTCTGGGGCCAACGTCCTGACTTTC
.,.,TRBJ2-1,TRBV12-3/TRBV12-4,CASSRPERGGGNEQFF,TGTGCCAGCAGCCGCCCGGAGAGGGGGGGGGGTAATGAGCAGTTCTTC
TRBD1,few,TRBJ1-1,TRBV5-1,CASSPSGQGNEAFF,TGCGCCAGCAGCCCCTCGGGACAGGGAAATGAAGCTTTCTTT
TRBD2,few,TRBJ2-1,TRBV11-2,CASSPAGGPPLSYNEQFF,TGTGCCAGCAGCCCAGCGGGAGGGCCTCCTCTCTCCTACAATGAGCAGTTCTTC
TRBD2,.,TRBJ2-1,TRBV11-3,CASSPGGAGGYNEQFF,TGTGCCAGCAGCCCCGGCGGAGCGGGAGGTTACAATGAGCAGTTCTTC
.,few,TRBJ1-1,TRBV6-5,CASSYSSDRLSQNTEAFF,TGTGCCAGCAGTTACTCCTCGGACAGATTATCCCAGAACACTGAAGCTTTCTTT
.,few,TRBJ2-5,TRBV28,CASRSPGGSLKETQYF,TGTGCCAGCAGGTCCCCTGGGGGGTCGCTCAAAGAGACCCAGTACTTC
.,few,TRBJ2-3,TRBV5-6,CASSSAVQDTQYF,TGTGCCAGCAGCTCCGCGGTTCAAGATACGCAGTATTTT
TRBD1,.,TRBJ1-1,TRBV29-1,CSVDGTGAPWTEAFF,TGCAGCGTGGATGGGACAGGGGCCCCCTGGACTGAAGCTTTCTTT
.,.,TRBJ1-1,TRBV20-1,CSATTGRMNTEAFF,TGCAGTGCTACAACAGGGAGGATGAACACTGAAGCTTTCTTT
TRBD1,few,TRBJ1-1,TRBV7-8,CASSFMRQGVSEAFF,TGTGCCAGCAGCTTTATGAGACAGGGGGTGAGTGAAGCTTTCTTT
.,few,TRBJ1-4,TRBV5-5,CASSLAPRKDEKLFF,TGTGCCAGCAGCTTGGCGCCCAGAAAGGATGAAAAACTGTTTTTT
TRBD1,.,TRBJ1-1,TRBV5-1,CASSNKGQENTEAFF,TGCGCCAGCAGCAACAAAGGACAGGAGAACACTGAAGCTTTCTTT
TRBD2,many,TRBJ2-7,TRBV7-3,CASSLRRGAPYEQYF,TGTGCCAGCAGCTTACGGCGGGGGGCTCCCTACGAGCAGTACTTC
TRBD1,.,TRBJ1-2,TRBV7-9,CASSSQGMRYGYTF,TGTGCCAGCAGCTCACAGGGGATGCGCTATGGCTACACCTTC
.,few,TRBJ2-6,TRBV27,CASSPAANVLTF,TGTGCCAGCAGTCCTGCGGCCAACGTCCTGACTTTC
TRBD2,.,TRBJ2-3,TRBV9,CASSVVLAGAGGIFTQYF,TGTGCCAGCAGCGTAGTACTAGCGGGAGCAGGGGGGATATTTACGCAGTATTTT
.,.,TRBJ1-3,TRBV6-2/TRBV6-3,CATIRRSSGNTIYF,TGTGCCACCATCCGGAGGAGCTCTGGAAACACCATATATTTT